The entry below gives a single T cell receptor beta chain sequence along with its context. There is no known antigen for this receptor. The input lacks base qualities; no much larger clone sits a single base away. This sample is drawn from a study of beta chain features in type 1 diabetes (dated by TCRdb to between 2017 and 2018). About the full investigation: No differences in mean age, gender distribution, total cell number or subset yield were found between patients and healthy donors. Regulatory and stem cell-like memory subsets were obtained from only 8 patients and roughly 8 healthy donors, while naive and central memory subsets were obtained from all 30 or so donors. A total of roughly 98,000,000 sorted cells were examined across all samples, and a strong correlation was observed between cell number per subset and RNA yield. The study compared the TCRB repertoires of sorted circulating CD4+ T cell subsets in recently diagnosed type 1 diabetes patients with those in matched healthy donors. Results the study describes overall, beyond this receptor: Because the HLA sub-analyses included only small numbers of individuals, any influence of HLA type on TCRB rearrangement was left unresolved. Because cDNA was sequenced instead of genomic DNA, activated cells with high expression could be over-represented, although the groups did not differ in activation or CD3 levels. Shorter templates might have been favored by PCR, but patient and control samples were amplified and corrected together, so both groups would have been affected equally by any skew. At VDJ recombination sites, type 1 diabetes patients had fewer insertions and more deleted nucleotides, which implies abnormalities in thymic rearrangement. Naive, central memory and regulatory TCRB repertoires appeared more similar among patients than among healthy donors. In all four CD4+ subsets, TCRB CDR3 length was moderately but significantly shorter in type 1 diabetes patients.

The entire amount of isolated RNA was reverse transcribed using the High Capacity cDNA Reverse Transcription Kit, so the sequenced TCRB transcripts were expressed ones. Naive, central memory and regulatory T cell samples underwent deep immunoSEQ sequencing, averaging around 4 million total reads per sample. After sorted cells were lysed in RLT buffer, RNA was extracted with DNase-treated RNeasy Micro or Mini kits, with the choice depending on cell number. To prevent cross-contamination, each cell subset was processed individually, whereas patient and healthy donor samples were processed jointly. TCRB sequences were amplified from cDNA with the immunoSEQ multiplex PCR, producing 87-bp fragments spanning the CDR3 region. Sequencing of the amplicons was done on the Illumina HiSeq platform. The study's own analysis went as follows. PCR bias was corrected computationally using synthetic template baselines, and reads within Hamming distance 2 were collapsed, with unmergeable singletons discarded. Reads were aligned against IMGT to assign V, D and J genes, CDR3 length and insertions or deletions at six rearrangement sites. Within each subset, clonotype counts were normalized to sorted cell number, after which true diversity and Gini coefficients were computed with the tcR R package. The overlap coefficient, calculated on TCRB nucleotide sequences, was used to measure repertoire sharing. TCRdb retrieved this table from immuneACCESS and kept in-frame rearrangements only. Not all clones are present; in checked studies, unresolved V genes account for under half, and no reason is known for the remainder. The V and J calls and clone size were taken over from that table, and D and trimming were inferred from the DNA. The sample records under 300,000 clones, 25% to 30% of which are singletons. Of the sample, 4% is held by the ten largest clones.

The germline V end is reduced by 4 bases and the J end by 5 bases; junction bases left unmatched: 6. The CDR3 numbers 16 residues from cysteine through phenylalanine. Left in the record is the CDR3 DNA by itself, 48 bases read in frame from the first base. The germline V gene encodes CDR1 MNHEY and CDR2 SVGAGI. Each donor gave one peripheral blood draw, averaging around 120 mL, which was collected into heparinised tubes. A BD FACSAria II and a panel including CD45RO, CCR7, CD25, CD127, CD95 and CD27 were used to sort naive, central memory, regulatory and stem cell-like memory CD4+ T cells. A purity above 95% was achieved for all sorted populations. Right away, PBMCs were isolated by Lymphoprep density gradient centrifugation and were stained directly, with no culture step. So that batch effects would be minimized, each experiment stained and sorted samples in pairs, pairing one healthy donor with one patient.

The sequence is built from TRBV6-5 and TRBJ2-1, and TRBD2 matches 12 of the central bases. This TCR was recovered from a man under 40 in good health. Sequencing was done on a sample of central memory CD4+ T cells from blood. Here the CDR3 is given as CASSSPSGGVHNEQFF. The DNA reads TGTGCCAGCAGTTCCCCTAGCGGGGGGGTCCACAATGAGCAGTTCTTC.